Each of the 18 T cell receptor beta chains below was sequenced from the same sample in a study of T cells in Graves' hyperthyroidism and ophthalmopathy. The investigators amplified TCR beta CDR3 regions from RNA transcripts. A set of HTBI primers served as the primers for a first-round RT-PCR of the TCR CDR3. TCRdb re-analysed the multiplex PCR reads in MiXCR, keeping a single row per CDR3 protein. The repertoire holds a few hundred thousand distinct CDR3 sequences, with less than 20% as singletons. Sequences were obtained from blood. The source of these receptors is a woman in her 50s with Graves' hyperthyroidism.

As for this clonotype: A much larger clone sits a single nucleotide away, making a read error possible. CDR3 loop: CASSQVGGEWVTQYF. DNA for the CDR3: TGTGCCAGCAGCCAAGTGGGGGGCGAGTGGGTGACCCAGTACTTC. J is TRBJ2-5 and V is TRBV7-3; D tentatively fits TRBD1 or TRBD2 (6 bases each). The CDR3 length is 15 residues. With 5 bases removed from V and 7 bases from J, the gap between germline ends came to 20 bases. Germline loops: CDR1 SGHTA, CDR2 FQGTGA.

The chain carries TRBV15 and TRBJ2-4; 9 nucleotides match TRBD2. V was pared by 0 bases and J by 4 bases, with 10 bases of the junction left unmatched. The CDR3 sequence is 18 residues long. Germline CDR1 reads LNHNV; CDR2 reads YYDKDF (reference sequence). Written as DNA, the CDR3 is TGTGCCACCAGCAGAGAGGCACCGACTAGCGGAAAAAAAAACATTCAGTACTTC. Protein: CATSREAPTSGKKNIQYF.

V is TRBV9 and J is TRBJ2-2; 7 bases fit TRBD1. The CDR3 is 16 residues long. Losses at the gene ends were 0 bases for V and 7 bases for J; bases not matched to a gene: 9. Germline CDR1 and CDR2: SGDLS and YYNGEE. The CDR3 nucleotides read TGTGCCAGCAGCGTAGTGGTAGGGGGCGAAGGCGGGGAGCTGTTTTTT. Its protein is CASSVVVGGEGGELFF.

This clonotype was seen ten or more times. V gene TRBV4-2 combines with J gene TRBJ2-1; TRBD2 is a possible D gene (6 bases). V lost 0 bases and J 4 bases, leaving 13 bases between the germline ends. The length of the CDR3 is 16 residues. The germline gives CDR1 LGHNA, CDR2 YNFKEQ. CDR3 protein: CASSQDWSGPYNEQFF. The CDR3, as DNA: TGTGCCAGCAGCCAAGATTGGAGCGGGCCATACAATGAGCAGTTCTTC.

The rearrangement links TRBV5-1 to TRBJ1-2; tentatively, D is TRBD1 (5 bases). CDR1 and CDR2 from the germline V gene are SGHRS and YFSETQ. The CDR3 runs 13 residues. Trimming left V 5 bases short and J 4 bases short, with 12 bases between. CDR3 loop: CASSRGATYGYTF. DNA for the CDR3: TGCGCCAGCAGTAGGGGAGCGACCTATGGCTACACCTTC.

There are many counts of this clonotype. V usage is TRBV29-1 and J usage is TRBJ2-1, with 10 bases aligning to TRBD2. The CDR3 is 14 residues long. The germline V gene encodes CDR1 SQVTM and CDR2 ANQGSEA. J gave up 4 bases and V 5 bases, and 5 bases lay outside the gene matches. CDR3: CSVKAGGPYNEQFF. As DNA, the CDR3 is TGCAGCGTTAAAGCGGGAGGGCCGTACAATGAGCAGTTCTTC.

The chain employs TRBV10-1 and TRBJ2-3; 10 positions agree with TRBD2. This CDR3 has 15 amino acids. Germline values: CDR1 WNHNN, CDR2 SYGVQD (reference sequence). With V trimmed by 11 bases and J by 5 bases, 13 bases remained unmatched. CDR3 in DNA: TGCGCCGCCCGAGCAGGCCTAGCGGGAGTAGATACGCAGTATTTT. It specifies CAARAGLAGVDTQYF.

This clonotype was detected many times. This chain links TRBV2 with TRBJ1-2, with D tentatively TRBD1 (6 bases). The germline V and J ends were trimmed by 2 bases and 4 bases, with 11 bases remaining between them. From germline, CDR1 is SNHLY and CDR2 FYNNEI. There are 14 residues in the CDR3. The CDR3 loop is CASSEQGRLYGYTF. CDR3 nucleotides: TGTGCCAGCAGTGAACAGGGGCGACTCTATGGCTACACCTTC.

This clonotype was detected ten times or more. The chain carries TRBV7-3 and TRBJ2-1; D is tentatively TRBD1 or TRBD2 (5 bases each). Trimming removed 6 bases at V and 1 base at J, with 10 bases between. CDR3 size: 14 residues. In germline, CDR1 is SGHTA, CDR2 FQGTGA. In DNA, the CDR3 is TGTGCCAGCAGTACTGAGGGGTCCTACAATGAGCAGTTCTTC. Protein product: CASSTEGSYNEQFF.

At least ten counts were recorded for this clonotype. This chain uses TRBV10-3 with TRBJ2-7, with 7 bases aligning to TRBD2. V was pared by 4 bases and J by 4 bases, with 4 bases of the junction left unmatched. Germline loops: CDR1 ENHRY, CDR2 SYGVKD. CDR3 length: 13 amino acids. CDR3 region: CAISVNSGYEQYF. The CDR3 coding sequence is TGTGCCATCAGTGTTAATAGCGGGTACGAGCAGTACTTC.

This clonotype was seen a handful of times. The genes are TRBV24-1 and TRBJ2-4; D might be TRBD2 (5 bases). V was pared by 2 bases and J by 4 bases, with 5 bases between. This CDR3 region has 13 residues. Germline V gene sequence: CDR1 KGHDR, CDR2 SFDVKD. CDR3 in amino acids: CATSDWRKNIQYF. The DNA of the CDR3 is TGTGCCACCAGTGATTGGAGGAAAAACATTCAGTACTTC.

This clonotype was picked up a small number of times. The chain carries TRBV27 and TRBJ2-5; no firm D call. Germline CDR1 is MNHEY and CDR2 is SMNVEV (reference sequence). Trimming pared 3 bases from V and 5 bases from J, leaving 13 bases between. The CDR3 length is 14 residues. CDR3: CASSLSVSQETQYF. The CDR3 DNA follows: TGTGCCAGCAGTTTGAGTGTATCCCAGGAGACCCAGTACTTC.

The V call is TRBV28, the J call TRBJ1-5; D gene uncertain. The germline gives CDR1 MDHEN, CDR2 SYDVKM. Trimming removed 2 bases at V and 3 bases at J, with 14 bases between. This CDR3 has 16 amino acids. The CDR3 here is CASSLESMGFNQPQHF. The CDR3 DNA reads as TGTGCCAGCAGTTTAGAATCGATGGGGTTCAATCAGCCCCAGCATTTT.

This clonotype came up many times. Here the CDR3 DNA reads TGCAGTGCTAGAGATAAAGCAGTCCCCTACGAGCAGTACTTC. It encodes CSARDKAVPYEQYF. The chain carries TRBV20-1 and TRBJ2-7; D is unclear. The V end lost 0 bases, the J end lost 2 bases, and 11 bases lay between the germline ends. Germline CDR1 and CDR2: DFQATT and SNEGSKA (reference sequence). CDR3 length equals 14 residues.

This clonotype was seen many times. The gene calls are TRBV11-1 and TRBJ2-3; no clear D. The length of the CDR3 is 14 residues. V was pared by 5 bases and J by 1 base, with 10 bases between. Germline CDR1 is SGHAT and CDR2 is FQDESV (reference sequence). Here the CDR3 DNA reads TGTGCCAGCAGCCTCTTACGGGGCACAGATACGCAGTATTTT. Translating gives CASSLLRGTDTQYF.

This clonotype was counted many times. The chain joins TRBV2 to TRBJ2-3, with TRBD2 matching over 9 bases. CDR1 and CDR2 (germline): SNHLY, FYNNEI. There are 13 residues in the CDR3. Trimming took 10 bases from V and 3 from J; bases not matched to a gene: 5. For the CDR3, the DNA is TGTGCCACCGTAGCGGGGGAAACAGATACGCAGTATTTT. Encoded protein: CATVAGETDTQYF.

The chain recombines TRBV27 with TRBJ2-4, with D possibly being TRBD1 (6 bases). The CDR3 sequence is 19 residues long. Germline CDR1 and CDR2: MNHEY and SMNVEV (reference sequence). With 1 base removed from V and 0 bases from J, the gap between germline ends came to 19 bases. For the CDR3, the DNA is TGTGCCAGCAGTTTATTTGGTGTACAGGGATCAATAGCCAAAAACATTCAGTACTTC. This translates into CASSLFGVQGSIAKNIQYF.

This clonotype was counted only a few times. The chain links TRBV27 to TRBJ2-6; D may correspond to TRBD1 or TRBD2 (5 bases each). Per the germline V gene, CDR1 is MNHEY and CDR2 is SMNVEV (reference sequence). This CDR3 is 15 amino acids long. Trimming pared 2 bases from V and 10 bases from J, leaving 15 bases between. The CDR3 spells CASSLEGTPSNVLTF. The CDR3 DNA reads as TGTGCCAGCAGTTTAGAAGGGACCCCTTCGAACGTCCTGACTTTC.